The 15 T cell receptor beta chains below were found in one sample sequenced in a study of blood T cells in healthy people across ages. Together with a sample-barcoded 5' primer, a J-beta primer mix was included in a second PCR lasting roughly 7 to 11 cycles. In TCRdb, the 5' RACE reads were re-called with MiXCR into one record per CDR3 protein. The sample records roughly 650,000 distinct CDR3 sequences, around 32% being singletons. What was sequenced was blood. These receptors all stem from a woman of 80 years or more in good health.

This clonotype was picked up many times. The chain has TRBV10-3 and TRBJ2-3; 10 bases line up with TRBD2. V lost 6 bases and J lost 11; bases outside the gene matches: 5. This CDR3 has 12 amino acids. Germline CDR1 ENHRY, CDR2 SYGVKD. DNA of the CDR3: TGTGCCATCAGCCAGTTAGCGGGGGGGCAGTATTTT. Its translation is CAISQLAGGQYF.

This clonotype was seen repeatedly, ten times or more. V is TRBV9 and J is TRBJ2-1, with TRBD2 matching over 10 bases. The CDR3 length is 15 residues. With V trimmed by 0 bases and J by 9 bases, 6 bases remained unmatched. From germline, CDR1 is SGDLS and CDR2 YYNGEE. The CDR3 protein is CASSVATSGVREQFF. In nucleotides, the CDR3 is TGTGCCAGCAGCGTAGCTACTAGCGGGGTCCGTGAGCAGTTCTTC.

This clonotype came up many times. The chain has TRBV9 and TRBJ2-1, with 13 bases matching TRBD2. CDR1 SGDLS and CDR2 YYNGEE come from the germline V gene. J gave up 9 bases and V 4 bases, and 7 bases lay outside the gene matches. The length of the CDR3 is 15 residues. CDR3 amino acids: CASSTSGGASGEQFF. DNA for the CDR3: TGTGCCAGCAGCACTAGCGGGGGGGCTTCAGGTGAGCAGTTCTTC.

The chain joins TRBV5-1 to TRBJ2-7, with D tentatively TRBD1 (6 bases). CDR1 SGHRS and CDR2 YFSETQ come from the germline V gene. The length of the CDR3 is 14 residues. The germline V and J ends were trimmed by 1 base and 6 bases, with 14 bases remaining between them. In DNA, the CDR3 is TGCGCCAGCAGCTTGATAACGACAGGACCCGAGCAGTACTTC. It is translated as CASSLITTGPEQYF.

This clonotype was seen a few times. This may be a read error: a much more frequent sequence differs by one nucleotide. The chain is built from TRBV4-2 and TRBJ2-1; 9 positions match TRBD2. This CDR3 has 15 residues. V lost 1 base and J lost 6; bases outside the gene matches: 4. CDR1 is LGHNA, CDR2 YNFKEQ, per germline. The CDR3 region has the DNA TGTGCCAGCAGCCAAGCTAGCGGGGTTGGCAATGAGCAGTTCTTC. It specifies CASSQASGVGNEQFF.

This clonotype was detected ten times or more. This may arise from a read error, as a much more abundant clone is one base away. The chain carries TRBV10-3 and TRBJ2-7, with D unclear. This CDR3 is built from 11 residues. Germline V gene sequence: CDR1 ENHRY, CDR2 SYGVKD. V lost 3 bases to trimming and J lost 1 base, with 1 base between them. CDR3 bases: TGTGCCATCAGTGATTCCTACGAGCAGTACTTC. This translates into CAISDSYEQYF.

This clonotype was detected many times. CDR3 residues: CSVEDRQGPDTQYF. The CDR3 DNA sequence: TGCAGCGTTGAAGATCGGCAGGGACCAGATACGCAGTATTTT. The genes are TRBV29-1 and TRBJ2-3, with D tentatively TRBD1 or TRBD2 (5 bases each). Looked up from germline, CDR1 is SQVTM and CDR2 is ANQGSEA. V was cut by 0 bases and J by 4 bases, with 11 bases left in between. CDR3 length: 14 residues.

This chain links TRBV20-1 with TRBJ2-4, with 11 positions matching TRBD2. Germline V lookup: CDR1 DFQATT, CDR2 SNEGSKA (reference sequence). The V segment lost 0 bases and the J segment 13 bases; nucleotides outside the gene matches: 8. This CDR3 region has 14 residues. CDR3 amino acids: CSARDLASGRKQYF. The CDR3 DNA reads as TGCAGTGCTAGAGATCTAGCTAGCGGGAGGAAGCAGTACTTC.

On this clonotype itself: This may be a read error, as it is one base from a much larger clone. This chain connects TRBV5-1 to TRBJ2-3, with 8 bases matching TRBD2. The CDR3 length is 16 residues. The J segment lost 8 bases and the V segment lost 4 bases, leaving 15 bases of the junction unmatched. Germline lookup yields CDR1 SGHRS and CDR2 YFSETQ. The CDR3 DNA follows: TGCGCCAGCAGCCCCGGGACTAGAGGGGAGCCAGGTACGCAGTATTTT. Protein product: CASSPGTRGEPGTQYF.

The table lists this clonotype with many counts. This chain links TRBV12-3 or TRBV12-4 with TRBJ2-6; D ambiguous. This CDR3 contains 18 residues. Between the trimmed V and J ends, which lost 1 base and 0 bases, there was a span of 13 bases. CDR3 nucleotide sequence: TGTGCCAGCAGTTTAGTTGGCAGGAAGAGCTCTGGGGCCAACGTCCTGACTTTC. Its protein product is CASSLVGRKSSGANVLTF.

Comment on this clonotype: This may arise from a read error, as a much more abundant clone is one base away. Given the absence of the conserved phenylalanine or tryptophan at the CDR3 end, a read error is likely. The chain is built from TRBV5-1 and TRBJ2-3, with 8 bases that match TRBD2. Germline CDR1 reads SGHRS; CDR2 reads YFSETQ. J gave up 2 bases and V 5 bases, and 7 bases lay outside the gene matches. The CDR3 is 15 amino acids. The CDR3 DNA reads TGCGCCAGCAGACTTAGCGGGGCCGTCACAGATACGCAGTATTTG. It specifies CASRLSGAVTDTQYL.

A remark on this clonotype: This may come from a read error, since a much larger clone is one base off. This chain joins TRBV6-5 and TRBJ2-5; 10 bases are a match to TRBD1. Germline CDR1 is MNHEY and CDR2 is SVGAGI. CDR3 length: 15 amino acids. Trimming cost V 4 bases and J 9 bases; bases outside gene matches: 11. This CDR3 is CASSSDRGRREPQYF. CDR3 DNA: TGTGCCAGCAGTTCCGACAGGGGGCGCCGGGAGCCCCAGTACTTC.

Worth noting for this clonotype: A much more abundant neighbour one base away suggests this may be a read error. CDR3 region: CASSTRSGGTGNYEQYF. The CDR3 DNA reads TGTGCCAGCAGCACTAGAAGCGGGGGGACAGGGAACTACGAGCAGTACTTC. The gene calls are TRBV11-2 and TRBJ2-4; D is tentatively TRBD1 or TRBD2 (9 bases each). The J call could be wrong; TRBJ2-7 is a better fit for the DNA end. There are 17 residues in the CDR3. Looked up from germline, CDR1 is SGHAT and CDR2 is FQNNGV.

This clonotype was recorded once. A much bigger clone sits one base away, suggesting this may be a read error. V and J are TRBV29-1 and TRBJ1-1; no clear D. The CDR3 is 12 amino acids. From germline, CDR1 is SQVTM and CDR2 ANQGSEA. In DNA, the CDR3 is TGCAGCGGTGAAAAGGCATCAACTGAAGCTTTCTTT. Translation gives CSGEKASTEAFF.

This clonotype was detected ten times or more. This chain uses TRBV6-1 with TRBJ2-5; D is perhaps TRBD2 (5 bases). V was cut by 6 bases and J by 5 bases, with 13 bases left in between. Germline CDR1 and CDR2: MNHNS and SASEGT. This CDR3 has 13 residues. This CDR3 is CASRDGGRETQYF. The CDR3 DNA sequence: TGTGCCAGCAGGGATGGCGGGCGGGAGACCCAGTACTTC.